The clone carrying this T cell receptor beta chain was detected only a few times. The target antigen is unknown. The data originate from a study of T-cell reconstitution after alpha-beta-depleted transplantation in children. Study observations and caveats: Day-60 TCRbeta diversity that was high in some patients was derived from surviving recipient T cells and thymic progenitors.

Using unique molecular identifiers, the investigators prepared the TCRbeta library. TCRdb analysed the PCR reads with MiXCR anew, one entry per CDR3 protein. Of about a million distinct CDR3 sequences detected, around 30% appear once; the ten largest clones hold roughly 27%. Germline V gives CDR1 SGHAT, CDR2 FQDESV (reference sequence). V trimming: 5 bases; J trimming: 2 bases; junction bases outside the gene matches: 16. This CDR3 has 20 residues. This material consisted of PBMCs, mostly from graft donor cells, taken 360 days after TCRalphabeta/CD19-depleted stem cell transplant. The chain uses TRBV11-1 and TRBJ2-3, with 13 bases aligning to TRBD2. This receptor was identified in a boy under two years old who had a stem cell transplant for SCID, so the T cells may come from the graft donor. The CDR3, as DNA: TGTGCCAGCAGCGTGCGACTAGCGGGGGGCCTGGACCTACCCACAGATACGCAGTATTTT. Translating gives CASSVRLAGGLDLPTDTQYF.